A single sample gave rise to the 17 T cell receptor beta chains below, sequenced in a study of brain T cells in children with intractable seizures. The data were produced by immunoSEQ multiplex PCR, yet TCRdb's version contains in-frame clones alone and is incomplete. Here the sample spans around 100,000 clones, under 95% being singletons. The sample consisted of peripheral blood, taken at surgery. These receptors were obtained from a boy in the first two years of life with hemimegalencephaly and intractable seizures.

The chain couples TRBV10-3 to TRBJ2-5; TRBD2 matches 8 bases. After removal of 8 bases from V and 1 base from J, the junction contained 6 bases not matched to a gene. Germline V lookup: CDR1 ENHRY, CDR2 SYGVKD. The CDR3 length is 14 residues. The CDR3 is CAIGGAGGQETQYF. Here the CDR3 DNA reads TGTGCCATCGGGGGGGCGGGAGGCCAAGAGACCCAGTACTTC.

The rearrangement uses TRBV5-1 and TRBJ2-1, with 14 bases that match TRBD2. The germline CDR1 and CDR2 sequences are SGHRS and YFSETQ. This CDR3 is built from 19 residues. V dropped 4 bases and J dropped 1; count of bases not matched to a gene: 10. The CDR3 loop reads CASSAPRTSGGTSYNEQFF. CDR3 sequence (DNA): TGCGCCAGCAGCGCACCTCGGACTAGCGGGGGGACTTCCTACAATGAGCAGTTCTTC.

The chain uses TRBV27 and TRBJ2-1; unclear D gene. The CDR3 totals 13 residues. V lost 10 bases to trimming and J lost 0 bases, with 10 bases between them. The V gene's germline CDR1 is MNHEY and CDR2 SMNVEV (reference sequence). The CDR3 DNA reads TGTGCCACCATCATCTCCTCCTACAATGAGCAGTTCTTC. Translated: CATIISSYNEQFF.

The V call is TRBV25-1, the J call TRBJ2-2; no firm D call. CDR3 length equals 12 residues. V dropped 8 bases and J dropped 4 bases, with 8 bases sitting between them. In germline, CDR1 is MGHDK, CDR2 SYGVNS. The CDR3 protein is CASGFFTGELFF. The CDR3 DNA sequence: TGTGCCAGCGGATTCTTCACCGGGGAGCTGTTTTTT. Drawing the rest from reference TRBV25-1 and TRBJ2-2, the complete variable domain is EADIYQTPRYLVIGTGKKITLECSQTMGHDKMYWYQQDPGMELHLIHYSYGVNSTEKGDLSSESTVSRIRTEHFPLTLESARPSHTSQYLCASGFFTGELFFGEGSRLTVL.

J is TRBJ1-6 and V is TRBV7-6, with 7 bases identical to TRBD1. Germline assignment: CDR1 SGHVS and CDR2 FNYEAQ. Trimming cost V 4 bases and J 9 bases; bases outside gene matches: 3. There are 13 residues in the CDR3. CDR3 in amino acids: CASSSTGTSPLHF. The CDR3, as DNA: TGTGCCAGCAGCTCGACAGGGACTTCACCCCTCCACTTT.

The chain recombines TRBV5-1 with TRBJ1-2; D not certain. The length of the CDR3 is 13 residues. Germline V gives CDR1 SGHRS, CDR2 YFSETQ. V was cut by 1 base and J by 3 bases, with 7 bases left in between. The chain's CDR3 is CASSLRRDYGYTF. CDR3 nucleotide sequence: TGCGCCAGCAGCTTGCGGAGGGACTATGGCTACACCTTC.

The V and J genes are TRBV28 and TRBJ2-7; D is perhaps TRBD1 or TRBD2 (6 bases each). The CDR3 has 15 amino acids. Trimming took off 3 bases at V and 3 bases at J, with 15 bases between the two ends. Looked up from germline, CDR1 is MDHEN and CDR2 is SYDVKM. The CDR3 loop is CASSFGGRPLYEQYF. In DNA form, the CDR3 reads TGTGCCAGCAGTTTTGGGGGGCGGCCACTCTACGAGCAGTACTTC. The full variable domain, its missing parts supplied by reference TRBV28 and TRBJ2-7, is DVKVTQSSRYLVKRTGEKVFLECVQDMDHENMFWYRQDPGLGLRLIYFSYDVKMKEKGDIPEGYSVSREKKERFSLILESASTNQTSMYLCASSFGGRPLYEQYFGPGTRLTVT.

CDR3 in amino acids: CASSRLVGVTEAFF. The CDR3 DNA is TGCGCCAGCAGCCGCCTGGTAGGGGTCACTGAAGCTTTCTTT. The chain joins TRBV4-3 to TRBJ1-1; the D gene is possibly TRBD1 (5 bases). Germline lookup yields CDR1 LGHNA and CDR2 YSLEER. V lost 4 bases and J lost 4, with 13 bases in between. The CDR3 length is 14 residues.

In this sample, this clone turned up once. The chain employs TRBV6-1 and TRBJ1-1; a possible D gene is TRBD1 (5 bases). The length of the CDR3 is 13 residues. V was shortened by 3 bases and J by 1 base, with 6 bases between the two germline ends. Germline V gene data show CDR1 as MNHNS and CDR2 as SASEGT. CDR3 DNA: TGTGCCAGCAGTGACGGACAGAACACTGAAGCTTTCTTT. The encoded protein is CASSDGQNTEAFF.

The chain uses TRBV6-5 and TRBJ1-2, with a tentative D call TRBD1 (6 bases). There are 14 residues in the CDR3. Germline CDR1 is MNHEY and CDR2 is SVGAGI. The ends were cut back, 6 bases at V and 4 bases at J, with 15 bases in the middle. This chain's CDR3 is CASRHPGVSYGYTF. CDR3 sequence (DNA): TGTGCCAGCAGGCACCCAGGGGTTAGCTATGGCTACACCTTC.

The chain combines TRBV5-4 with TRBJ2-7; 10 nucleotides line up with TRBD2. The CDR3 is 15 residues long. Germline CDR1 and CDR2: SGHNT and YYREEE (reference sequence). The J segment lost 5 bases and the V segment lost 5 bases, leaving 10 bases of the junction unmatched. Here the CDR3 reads CASSPASGRFDEQYF. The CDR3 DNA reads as TGTGCCAGCAGTCCCGCTAGCGGGAGATTCGACGAGCAGTACTTC.

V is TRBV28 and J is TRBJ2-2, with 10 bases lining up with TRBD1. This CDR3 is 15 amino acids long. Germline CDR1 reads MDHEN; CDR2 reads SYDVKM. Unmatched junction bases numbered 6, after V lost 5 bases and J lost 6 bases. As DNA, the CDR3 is TGTGCCAGCAGTGACCCGGGACAGGGGCCCGGGGAGCTGTTTTTT. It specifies CASSDPGQGPGELFF.

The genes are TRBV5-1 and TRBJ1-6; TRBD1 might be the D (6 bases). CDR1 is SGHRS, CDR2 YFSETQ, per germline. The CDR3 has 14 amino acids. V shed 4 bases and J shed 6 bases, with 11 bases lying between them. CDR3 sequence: CASSPGQTNSPLHF. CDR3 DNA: TGCGCCAGCAGCCCCGGACAGACTAATTCACCCCTCCACTTT. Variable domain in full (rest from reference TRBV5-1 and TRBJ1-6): KAGVTQTPRYLIKTRGQQVTLSCSPISGHRSVSWYQQTPGQGLQFLFEYFSETQRNKGNFPGRFSGRQFSNSRSEMNVSTLELGDSALYLCASSPGQTNSPLHFGNGTRLTVT.

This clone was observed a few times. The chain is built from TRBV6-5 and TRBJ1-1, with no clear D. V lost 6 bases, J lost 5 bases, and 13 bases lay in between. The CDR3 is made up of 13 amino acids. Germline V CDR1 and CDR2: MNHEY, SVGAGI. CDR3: CASSVVQRTEAFF. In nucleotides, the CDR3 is TGTGCCAGCAGCGTTGTACAGCGGACTGAAGCTTTCTTT.

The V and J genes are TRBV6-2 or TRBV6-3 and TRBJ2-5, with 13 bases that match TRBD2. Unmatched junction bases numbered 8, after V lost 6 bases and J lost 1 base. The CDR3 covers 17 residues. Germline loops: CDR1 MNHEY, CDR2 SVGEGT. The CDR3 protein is CASSGRTSGRAQETQYF. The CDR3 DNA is TGTGCCAGCAGCGGCCGGACTAGCGGGAGAGCCCAAGAGACCCAGTACTTC.

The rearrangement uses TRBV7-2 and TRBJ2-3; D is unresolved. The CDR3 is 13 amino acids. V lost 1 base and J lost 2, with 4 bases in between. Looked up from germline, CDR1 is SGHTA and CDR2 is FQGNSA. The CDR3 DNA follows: TGTGCCAGCAGCTTAGGGGCCACAGATACGCAGTATTTT. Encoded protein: CASSLGATDTQYF.

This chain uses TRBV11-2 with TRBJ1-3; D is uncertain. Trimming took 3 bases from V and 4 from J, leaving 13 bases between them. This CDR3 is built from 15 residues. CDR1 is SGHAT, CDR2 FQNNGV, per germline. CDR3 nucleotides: TGTGCCAGCAGCTTGTCGGGATTTTTGGGAAACACCATATATTTT. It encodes CASSLSGFLGNTIYF.